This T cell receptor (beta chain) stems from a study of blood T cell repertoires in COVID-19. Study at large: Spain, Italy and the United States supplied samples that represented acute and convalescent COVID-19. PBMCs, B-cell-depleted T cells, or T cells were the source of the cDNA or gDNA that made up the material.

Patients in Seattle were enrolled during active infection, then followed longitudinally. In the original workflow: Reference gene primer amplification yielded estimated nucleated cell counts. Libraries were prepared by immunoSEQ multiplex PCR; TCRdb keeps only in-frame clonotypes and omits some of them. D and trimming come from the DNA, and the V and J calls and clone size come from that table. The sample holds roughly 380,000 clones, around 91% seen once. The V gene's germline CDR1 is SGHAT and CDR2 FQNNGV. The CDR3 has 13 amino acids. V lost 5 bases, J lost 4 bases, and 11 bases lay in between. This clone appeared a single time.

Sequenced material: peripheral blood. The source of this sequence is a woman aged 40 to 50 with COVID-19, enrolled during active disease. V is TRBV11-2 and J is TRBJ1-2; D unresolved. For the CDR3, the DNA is TGTGCCAGCAGCCCTGGGCAGGTCTATGGCTACACCTTC. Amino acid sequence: CASSPGQVYGYTF.